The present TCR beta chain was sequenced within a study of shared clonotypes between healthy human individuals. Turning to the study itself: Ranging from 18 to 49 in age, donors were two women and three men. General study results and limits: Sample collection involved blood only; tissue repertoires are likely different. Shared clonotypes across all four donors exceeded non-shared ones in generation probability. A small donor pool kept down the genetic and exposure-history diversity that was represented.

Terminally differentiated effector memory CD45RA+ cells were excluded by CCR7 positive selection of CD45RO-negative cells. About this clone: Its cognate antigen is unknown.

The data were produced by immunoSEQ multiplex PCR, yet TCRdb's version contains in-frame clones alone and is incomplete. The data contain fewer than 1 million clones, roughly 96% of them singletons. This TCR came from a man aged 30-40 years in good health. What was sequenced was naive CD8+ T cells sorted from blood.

CDR3 protein: CASNPDRGGNQPQHF. CDR3 bases: TGTGCCAGCAACCCGGACAGGGGTGGCAATCAGCCCCAGCATTTT. This chain links TRBV27 with TRBJ1-5, with 9 bases aligning to TRBD1. The CDR3 is made up of 15 amino acids. Germline V gene sequence: CDR1 MNHEY, CDR2 SMNVEV (reference sequence). With V trimmed by 7 bases and J by 2 bases, 6 bases remained unmatched.